This T cell receptor (beta chain) was obtained from a study of blood T cells in healthy people across ages (dated by TCRdb to about 2015). Background on the whole study: Template switching captured roughly one uniquely barcoded TCR beta cDNA molecule per two T cells in model experiments. The study measured age-related changes in TCR beta repertoire diversity using deep sequencing normalized with unique cDNA molecular identifiers. Donors were grouped into four age groups: young (average 16 years), middle-aged (around 39), aged (around 66) and long-lived (around 80). Two additional independent replicas of 1 million unique cDNA reads from the same blood draw were analyzed for two donors (one aged 18 to 30 and one aged 80 or older). To avoid experimental bias, donors of different ages were spread randomly across the sequencing lanes. Study-level results and caveats: Compared with the aged group, more naive CD4+ T cells, fewer expanded clones and increased TCR diversity were shown by the long-lived group, suggesting age selection. Donor CMV infection status was unknown, potentially confounding age-related changes in expanded clonotypes. Observed TCR beta diversity per million T cells fell roughly linearly with age, and a significant reduction was already apparent by age around 40. There was a strong correlation between observed TCR beta diversity and the percentage of naive T cells measured by flow cytometry. Conclusive comparison of naive and antigen-experienced compartments was prevented by the profiling of bulk unsorted PBMCs. Estimates of total diversity from one million sequenced T cells were regarded as lower bounds and underestimates.

The CDR3 spans 16 residues, from the cysteine through the phenylalanine. The entry retains the CDR3 DNA only, 48 bases that are in frame from base 1. Ends trimmed: V by 0 bases, J by 1 base; bases unmatched to a gene: 7. The germline V gene (reference sequence) gives CDR1 as DFQATT and CDR2 as SNEGSKA. Systemically healthy Caucasian individuals from Russia, 35 to 40 in total and aged roughly 6 to 95 years, were included as donors. Each donor gave about 9.7 milliliters of peripheral blood, drawn into EDTA-treated Vacutainer tubes. PBMCs were isolated by Ficoll-Paque density-gradient centrifugation, with at least 7 million obtained per sample. Trizol reagent was used to extract total RNA from the PBMCs, yielding at least 6 micrograms per sample. The percentages of naive CD45RAhigh/CD27high T cells were determined by flow cytometry on a PBMC aliquot from every donor. A remark on this clonotype: Which antigen it targets is not known. A read error may explain this, as a much larger clone is one base away.

Libraries were built with 5' RACE. The sequencing machine was an Illumina HiSeq 2500. A second about 7 to 11 cycle PCR used a sample-barcoded 5' primer and a J-beta primer mix. A unique molecular identifier was introduced onto each TCR beta cDNA molecule by a template-switch 5' adaptor carrying 12 random nucleotides. Each sample yielded at least 2.5 million CDR3-containing paired-end reads. All of the RNA was converted into first-strand cDNA using the Mint cDNA synthesis kit, with a TRBC-specific oligonucleotide serving as the primer. All cDNA was treated with uracil-DNA glycosylase and then went through a first 18-cycle PCR with the universal primers M1SS and BC2_uni_R. In the authors' own workflow: For normalization, 1 million high-quality reads were randomly selected from each sample, with every read carrying a distinct molecular identifier. Reads sharing molecular identifiers were discarded rather than binned into consensus sequences. CDR3 identification, clonotype clustering and error correction used MiTCR with a Q25 quality threshold and the strictest error-elimination algorithm. A nonparametric unseen species model using Euler transformation provided a lower-bound estimate of total TCR beta diversity. The public reads were run again by TCRdb, first through fastp at Q25 and then through MiXCR, and only productive beta chains were kept. Each entry merges the rows of one CDR3 protein and shows their most common DNA and genes. TCRdb's processing, not the authors', yielded these V and J calls. In this sample the table shows about 1.5 million distinct CDR3 sequences, approximately 43% of which occur a single time. Over 3.5% of the sample goes to the ten largest clones.

The chain is encoded by TRBV20-1 joined to TRBJ2-7, with 9 junctional bases fitting TRBD1. The receptor was isolated from a woman younger than 30 in good health. The specimen sequenced was blood. In nucleotide form, the sequence is TGCAGTGCTAGAGACACTGGACAGGGGAGGTCCTACGAGCAGTACTTC. This gives the protein CSARDTGQGRSYEQYF.